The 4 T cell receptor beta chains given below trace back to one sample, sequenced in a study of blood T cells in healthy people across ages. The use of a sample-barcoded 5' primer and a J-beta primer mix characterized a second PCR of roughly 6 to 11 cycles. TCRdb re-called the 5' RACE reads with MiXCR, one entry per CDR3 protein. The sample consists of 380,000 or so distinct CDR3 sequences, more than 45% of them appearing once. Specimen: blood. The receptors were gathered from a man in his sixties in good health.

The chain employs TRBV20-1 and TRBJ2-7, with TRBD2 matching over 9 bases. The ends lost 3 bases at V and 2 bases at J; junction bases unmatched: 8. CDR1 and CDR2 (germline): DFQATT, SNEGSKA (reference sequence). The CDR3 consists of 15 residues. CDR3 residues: CSAREPAGGPYEQYF. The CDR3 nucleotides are TGCAGTGCTAGGGAACCAGCGGGAGGACCCTACGAGCAGTACTTC.

The CDR3 nucleotides are TGTGCCACCGCTATAAACAATCCTGTCCAAAACATTCAGTACTTC. Translating it yields CATAINNPVQNIQYF. V gene TRBV27 combines with J gene TRBJ2-4, with D hard to call. Germline V gene sequence: CDR1 MNHEY, CDR2 SMNVEV (reference sequence). This CDR3 has 15 amino acids. V was clipped by 10 bases and J by 5 bases, with 21 bases between them.

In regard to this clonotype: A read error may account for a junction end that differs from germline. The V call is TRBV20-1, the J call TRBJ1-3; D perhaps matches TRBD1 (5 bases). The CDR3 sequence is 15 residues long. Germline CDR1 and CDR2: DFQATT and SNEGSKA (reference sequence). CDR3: CSARTGVLAGNTIYF. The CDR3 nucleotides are TGCAGTGCTAGAACGGGGGTATTGGCGGGAAATACCATATATTTT.

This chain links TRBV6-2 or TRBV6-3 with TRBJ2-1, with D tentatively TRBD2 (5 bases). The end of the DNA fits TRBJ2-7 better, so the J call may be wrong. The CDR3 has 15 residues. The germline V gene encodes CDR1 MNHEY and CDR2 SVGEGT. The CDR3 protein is CASNPTPAAYNEQYF. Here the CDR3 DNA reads TGTGCCAGCAACCCTACCCCAGCGGCATACAATGAGCAGTACTTC.